These 8 T cell receptor beta chains were all obtained from the same sample, sequenced in a study of blood T cell repertoires in COVID-19. TCRdb's copy holds only in-frame clones and misses some; the assay was immunoSEQ multiplex PCR. The data hold 190,000 or so clones, with about 89% observed a single time. The sequencing sample was made of peripheral blood. Receptors were obtained from a man aged 35 to 55 with acute or convalescent COVID-19.

The chain joins TRBV10-2 to TRBJ2-2; 7 positions agree with TRBD1. The CDR3 extends over 16 amino acids. In germline, CDR1 is WSHSY, CDR2 SAAADI. V dropped 4 bases and J dropped 2; count of bases not matched to a gene: 7. In DNA, the CDR3 is TGCGCCAGCAGTGTGAGACAGGGATCTAACACCGGGGAGCTGTTTTTT. This translates into CASSVRQGSNTGELFF.

The chain couples TRBV7-2 to TRBJ2-7; tentatively, D is TRBD2 (5 bases). This CDR3 is built from 13 residues. The V end was cut by 8 bases, the J end by 4 bases, with 15 bases between. The V gene's germline CDR1 is SGHTA and CDR2 FQGNSA. This chain's CDR3 is CASGLAPGYEQYF. The CDR3 DNA follows: TGTGCCAGCGGCCTCGCCCCGGGGTACGAGCAGTACTTC.

As DNA, the CDR3 is TGTGCCAGCAGCCCACATTCTAGCGGGGGGAACGAGCAGTACTTC. Translating it yields CASSPHSSGGNEQYF. The V gene is TRBV7-2, the J gene TRBJ2-7, with TRBD2 matching over 11 bases. V lost 5 bases, J lost 5 bases, and 8 bases stayed unmatched. The CDR3 runs 15 residues. Germline V gene lookup returns CDR1 SGHTA and CDR2 FQGNSA. Using reference TRBV7-2 and TRBJ2-7 for the parts outside the CDR3, the full variable domain is GAGVSQSPSNKVTEKGKDVELRCDPISGHTALYWYRQSLGQGLEFLIYFQGNSAPDKSGLPSDRFSAERTGGSVSTLTIQRTQQEDSAVYLCASSPHSSGGNEQYFGPGTRLTVT.

The chain has TRBV11-3 and TRBJ1-1; D remains ambiguous. The V and J ends lost 2 bases and 5 bases respectively, with 9 bases between them. Germline V gene data show CDR1 as SGHNT and CDR2 as YENEEA. The CDR3 runs 13 residues. The CDR3 loop is CASSLWSRTEAFF. DNA of the CDR3: TGTGCCAGCAGCTTATGGTCGCGTACTGAAGCTTTCTTT. Using reference TRBV11-3 and TRBJ1-1 for the parts outside the CDR3, the full variable domain is EAGVVQSPRYKIIEKKQPVAFWCNPISGHNTLYWYLQNLGQGPELLIRYENEEAVDDSQLPKDRFSAERLKGVDSTLKIQPAELGDSAVYLCASSLWSRTEAFFGQGTRLTVV.

This sequence joins TRBV5-1 and TRBJ1-5; TRBD1 aligns across 8 bases. V trimming: 0 bases; J trimming: 7 bases; junction bases outside the gene matches: 3. The CDR3 runs to 14 residues. The germline CDR1 and CDR2 sequences are SGHRS and YFSETQ. In nucleotides, the CDR3 is TGCGCCAGCAGCTTGGAAACAGGGGGGCAGCCCCAGCATTTT. Its protein product is CASSLETGGQPQHF.

About this clone: The identical CDR3 is also encoded by other nucleotide sequences in the sample. In DNA, the CDR3 is TGTGCCAGTAGTATCAGGGGAGCTGAAGCTTTCTTT. Encoded protein: CASSIRGAEAFF. The chain is built from TRBV19 and TRBJ1-1; D perhaps matches TRBD1 (6 bases). The ends were cut back, 3 bases at V and 6 bases at J, with 8 bases in the middle. This CDR3 has 12 residues. Per the germline V gene, CDR1 is LNHDA and CDR2 is SQIVND (reference sequence).

V gene TRBV3-1 (or the pseudogene TRBV3-2) combines with J gene TRBJ2-2; D is possibly TRBD2 (5 bases). Per the germline V gene, CDR1 is LGHDT and CDR2 is YNNKEL (reference sequence). The ends were cut back, 2 bases at V and 0 bases at J, with 7 bases in the middle. The CDR3 loop spans 15 amino acids. The CDR3 reads CASSQFGANTGELFF. CDR3 DNA: TGTGCCAGCAGCCAATTCGGGGCGAACACCGGGGAGCTGTTTTTT.

The rearrangement links TRBV10-1 to TRBJ1-1, with 8 bases matching TRBD1. The J segment lost 5 bases and the V segment lost 6 bases, leaving 8 bases of the junction unmatched. Germline V gives CDR1 WNHNN, CDR2 SYGVQD (reference sequence). The CDR3 runs to 14 residues. Here the CDR3 reads CASSGTGKWTEAFF. In nucleotides, the CDR3 is TGCGCCAGCAGCGGGACAGGAAAGTGGACTGAAGCTTTCTTT.